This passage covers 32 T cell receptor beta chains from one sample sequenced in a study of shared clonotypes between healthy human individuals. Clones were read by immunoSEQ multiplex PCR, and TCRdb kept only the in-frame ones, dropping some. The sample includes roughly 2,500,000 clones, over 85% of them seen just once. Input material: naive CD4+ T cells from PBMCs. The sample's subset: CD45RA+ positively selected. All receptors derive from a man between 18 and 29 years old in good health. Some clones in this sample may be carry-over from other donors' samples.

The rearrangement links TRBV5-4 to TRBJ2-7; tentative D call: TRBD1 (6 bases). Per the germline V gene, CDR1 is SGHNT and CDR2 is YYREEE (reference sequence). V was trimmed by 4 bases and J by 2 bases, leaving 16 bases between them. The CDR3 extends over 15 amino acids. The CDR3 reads CASSSPTGRTYEQYF. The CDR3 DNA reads TGTGCCAGCAGCAGTCCGACAGGACGCACCTACGAGCAGTACTTC.

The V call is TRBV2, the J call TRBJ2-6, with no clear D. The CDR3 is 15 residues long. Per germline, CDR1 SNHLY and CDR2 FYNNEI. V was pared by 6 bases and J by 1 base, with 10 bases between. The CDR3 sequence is CASSASRSGANVLTF. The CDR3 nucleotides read TGTGCCAGCAGCGCATCCCGTTCTGGGGCCAACGTCCTGACTTTC.

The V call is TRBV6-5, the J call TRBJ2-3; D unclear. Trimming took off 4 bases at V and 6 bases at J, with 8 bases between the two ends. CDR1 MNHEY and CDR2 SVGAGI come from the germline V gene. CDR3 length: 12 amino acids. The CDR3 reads CASSSVKDTQYF. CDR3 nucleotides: TGTGCCAGCAGTTCGGTGAAGGATACGCAGTATTTT.

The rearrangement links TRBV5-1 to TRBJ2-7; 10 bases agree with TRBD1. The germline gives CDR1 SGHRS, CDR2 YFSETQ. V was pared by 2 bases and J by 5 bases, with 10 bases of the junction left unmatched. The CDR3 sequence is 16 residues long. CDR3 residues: CASSFLPGQGSNEQYF. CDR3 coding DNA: TGCGCCAGCAGCTTTCTCCCGGGACAGGGGAGCAACGAGCAGTACTTC.

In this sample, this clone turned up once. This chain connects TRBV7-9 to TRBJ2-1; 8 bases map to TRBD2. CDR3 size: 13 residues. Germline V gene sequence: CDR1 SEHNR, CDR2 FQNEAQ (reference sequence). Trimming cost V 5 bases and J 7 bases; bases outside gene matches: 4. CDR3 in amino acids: CASSISGTNEQFF. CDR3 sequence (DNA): TGTGCCAGCAGCATTAGCGGGACTAATGAGCAGTTCTTC. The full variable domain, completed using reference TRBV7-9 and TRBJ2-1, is DTGVSQNPRHKITKRGQNVTFRCDPISEHNRLYWYRQTLGQGPEFLTYFQNEAQLEKSRLLSDRFSAERPKGSFSTLEIQRTEQGDSAMYLCASSISGTNEQFFGPGTRLTVL.

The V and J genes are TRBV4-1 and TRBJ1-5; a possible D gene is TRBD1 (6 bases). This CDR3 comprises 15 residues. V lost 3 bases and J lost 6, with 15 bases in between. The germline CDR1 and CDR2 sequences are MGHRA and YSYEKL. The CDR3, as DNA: TGCGCCAGCAGCCATCGCCAACAGGGAACTCAGCCCCAGCATTTT. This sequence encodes CASSHRQQGTQPQHF.

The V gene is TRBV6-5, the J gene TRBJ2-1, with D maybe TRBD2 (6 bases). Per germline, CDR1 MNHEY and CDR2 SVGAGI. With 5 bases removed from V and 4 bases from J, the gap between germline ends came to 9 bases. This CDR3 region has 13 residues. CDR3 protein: CASSREPYNEQFF. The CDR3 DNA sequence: TGTGCCAGCAGTCGGGAGCCATACAATGAGCAGTTCTTC.

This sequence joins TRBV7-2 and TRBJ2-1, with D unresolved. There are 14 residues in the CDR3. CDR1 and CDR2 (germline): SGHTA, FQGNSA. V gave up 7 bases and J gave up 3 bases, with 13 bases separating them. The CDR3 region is CASTSFRVYNEQFF. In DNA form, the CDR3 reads TGTGCCAGCACCTCTTTTAGGGTCTACAATGAGCAGTTCTTC.

The DNA for the CDR3 is TGTGCCAGTACGTCCCGGGACAGGGGTTCCTATGGCTACACCTTC. Protein product: CASTSRDRGSYGYTF. The chain recombines TRBV19 with TRBJ1-2, with TRBD1 identical over 10 bases. The CDR3 length is 15 residues. J was trimmed by 4 bases and V by 7 bases; bases with no gene match: 9. Germline V CDR1 and CDR2: LNHDA, SQIVND (reference sequence).

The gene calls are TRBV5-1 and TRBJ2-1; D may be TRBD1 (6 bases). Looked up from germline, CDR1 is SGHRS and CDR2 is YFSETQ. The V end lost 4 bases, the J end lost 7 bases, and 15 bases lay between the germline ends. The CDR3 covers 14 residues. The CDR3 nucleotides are TGCGCCAGCAGCGCCCTTGTGGGGGCAAATGAGCAGTTCTTC. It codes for CASSALVGANEQFF.

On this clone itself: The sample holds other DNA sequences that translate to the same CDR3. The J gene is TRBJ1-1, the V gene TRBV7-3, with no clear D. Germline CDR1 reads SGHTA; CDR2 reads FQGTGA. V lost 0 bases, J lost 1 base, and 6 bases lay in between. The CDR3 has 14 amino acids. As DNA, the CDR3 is TGTGCCAGCAGCTTAACAGGTGGGAACACTGAAGCTTTCTTT. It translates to CASSLTGGNTEAFF.

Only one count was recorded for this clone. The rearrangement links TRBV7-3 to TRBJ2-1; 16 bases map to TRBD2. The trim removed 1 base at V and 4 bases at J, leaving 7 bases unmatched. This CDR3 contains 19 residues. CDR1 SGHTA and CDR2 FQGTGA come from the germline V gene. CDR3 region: CASSLRGLAGGPIYNEQFF. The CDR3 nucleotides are TGTGCCAGCAGCTTAAGGGGACTAGCGGGAGGGCCGATATACAATGAGCAGTTCTTC.

The CDR3 here is CASSLTGVRYNEQFF. DNA for the CDR3: TGCGCCAGCAGCTTGACGGGAGTCCGTTACAATGAGCAGTTCTTC. The chain couples TRBV5-1 to TRBJ2-1; the D gene is possibly TRBD2 (6 bases). Trimming took off 1 base at V and 4 bases at J, with 12 bases between the two ends. Germline V gene sequence: CDR1 SGHRS, CDR2 YFSETQ. There are 15 residues in the CDR3.

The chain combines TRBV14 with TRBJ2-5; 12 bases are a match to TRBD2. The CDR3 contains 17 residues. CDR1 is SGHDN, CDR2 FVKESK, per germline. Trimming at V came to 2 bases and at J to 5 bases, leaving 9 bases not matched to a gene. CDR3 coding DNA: TGTGCCAGCAGCCAACTCCAAGGACTAGCGGGAAAGGAGACCCAGTACTTC. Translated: CASSQLQGLAGKETQYF.

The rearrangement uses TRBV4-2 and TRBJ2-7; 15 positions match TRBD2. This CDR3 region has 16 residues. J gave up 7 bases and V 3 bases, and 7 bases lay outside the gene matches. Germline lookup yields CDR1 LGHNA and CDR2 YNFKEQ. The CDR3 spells CASSHTGLAGGREQYF. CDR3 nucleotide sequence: TGTGCCAGCAGCCACACAGGACTAGCGGGAGGGCGGGAGCAGTACTTC.

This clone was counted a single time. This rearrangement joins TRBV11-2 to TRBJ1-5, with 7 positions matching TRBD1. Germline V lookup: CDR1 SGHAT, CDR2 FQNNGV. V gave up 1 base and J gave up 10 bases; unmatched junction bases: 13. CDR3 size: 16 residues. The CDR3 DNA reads TGTGCCAGCAGCTTAGGCGCCGCGACAGGGCCCGTCCCCCAGCATTTT. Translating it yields CASSLGAATGPVPQHF.

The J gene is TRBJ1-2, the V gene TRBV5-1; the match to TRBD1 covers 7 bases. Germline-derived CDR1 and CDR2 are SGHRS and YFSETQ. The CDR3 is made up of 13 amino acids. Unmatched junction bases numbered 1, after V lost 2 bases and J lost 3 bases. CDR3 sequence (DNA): TGCGCCAGCAGCTTTACAGGGGACTATGGCTACACCTTC. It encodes CASSFTGDYGYTF.

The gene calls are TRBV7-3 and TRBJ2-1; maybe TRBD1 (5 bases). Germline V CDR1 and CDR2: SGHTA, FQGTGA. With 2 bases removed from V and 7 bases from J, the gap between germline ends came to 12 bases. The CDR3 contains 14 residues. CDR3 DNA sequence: TGTGCCAGCAGCTTAGCCCTTGGGGCGAATGAGCAGTTCTTC. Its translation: CASSLALGANEQFF.

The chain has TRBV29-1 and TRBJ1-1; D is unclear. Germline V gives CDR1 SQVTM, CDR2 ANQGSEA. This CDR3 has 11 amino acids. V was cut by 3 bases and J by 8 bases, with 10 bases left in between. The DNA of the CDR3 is TGCAGCGTTGAGAGGTCACGCGAAGCTTTCTTT. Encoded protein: CSVERSREAFF.

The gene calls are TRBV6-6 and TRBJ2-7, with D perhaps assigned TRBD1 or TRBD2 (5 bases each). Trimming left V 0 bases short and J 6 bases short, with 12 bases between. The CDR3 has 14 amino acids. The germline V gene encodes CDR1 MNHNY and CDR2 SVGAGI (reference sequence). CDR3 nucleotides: TGTGCCAGCAGTTACTCGAGGGCAGGGCCCGAGCAGTACTTC. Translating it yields CASSYSRAGPEQYF.

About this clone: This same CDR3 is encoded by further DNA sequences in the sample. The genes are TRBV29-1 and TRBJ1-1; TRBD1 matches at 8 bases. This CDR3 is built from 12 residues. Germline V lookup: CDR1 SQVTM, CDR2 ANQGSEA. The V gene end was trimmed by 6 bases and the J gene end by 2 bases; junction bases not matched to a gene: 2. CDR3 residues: CSVDRGNTEAFF. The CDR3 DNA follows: TGCAGCGTAGACAGGGGTAACACTGAAGCTTTCTTT.

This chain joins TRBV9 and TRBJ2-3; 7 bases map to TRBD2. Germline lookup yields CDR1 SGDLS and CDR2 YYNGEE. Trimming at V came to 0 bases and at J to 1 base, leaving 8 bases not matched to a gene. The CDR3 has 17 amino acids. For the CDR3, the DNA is TGTGCCAGCAGCGTAGCCGGCTGGGGGGGAGGCACAGATACGCAGTATTTT. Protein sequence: CASSVAGWGGGTDTQYF.

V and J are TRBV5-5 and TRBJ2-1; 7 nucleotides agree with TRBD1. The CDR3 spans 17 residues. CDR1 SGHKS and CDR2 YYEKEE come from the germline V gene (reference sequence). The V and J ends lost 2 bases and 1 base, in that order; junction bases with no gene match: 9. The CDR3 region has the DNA TGTGCCAGCAGCTTCTCCGGGACAGAAATATCCTACAATGAGCAGTTCTTC. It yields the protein CASSFSGTEISYNEQFF.

The CDR3 region is CASSPSPTDTQYF. The CDR3 DNA reads as TGTGCCAGCAGCCCGAGTCCCACAGATACGCAGTATTTT. The chain combines TRBV11-3 with TRBJ2-3; D is uncertain. Trimming took 5 bases from V and 2 from J, leaving 8 bases between them. Germline V gene data show CDR1 as SGHNT and CDR2 as YENEEA. The CDR3 has 13 amino acids.

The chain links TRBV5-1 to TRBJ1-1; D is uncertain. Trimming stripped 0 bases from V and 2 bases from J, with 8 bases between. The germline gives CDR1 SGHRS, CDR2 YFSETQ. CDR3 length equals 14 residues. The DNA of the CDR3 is TGCGCCAGCAGCTTGGCAAGGTCTAACACTGAAGCTTTCTTT. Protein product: CASSLARSNTEAFF.

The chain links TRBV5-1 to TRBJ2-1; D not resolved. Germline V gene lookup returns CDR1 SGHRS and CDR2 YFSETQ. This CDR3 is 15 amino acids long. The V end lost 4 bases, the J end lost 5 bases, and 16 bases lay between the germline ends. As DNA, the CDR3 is TGCGCCAGCAGCACTGGGGTACAATTCCACAATGAGCAGTTCTTC. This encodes CASSTGVQFHNEQFF.

CDR3 loop: CASTPLAGEAEQYF. The CDR3, as DNA: TGCGCCAGCACGCCACTCGCAGGGGAGGCCGAGCAGTACTTC. V gene TRBV5-1 combines with J gene TRBJ2-7; TRBD1 or TRBD2 may be the D gene (6 bases each). The V end lost 6 bases, the J end lost 6 bases, and 19 bases lay between the germline ends. CDR1 and CDR2 from the germline V gene are SGHRS and YFSETQ. This CDR3 spans 14 amino acids.

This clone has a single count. The DNA for the CDR3 is TGTGCCAGCACCCCAAGGGGGGGGACAGTACAAGAGACCCAGTACTTC. It is translated as CASTPRGGTVQETQYF. The rearrangement joins TRBV11-2 to TRBJ2-5, with D possibly called TRBD1 or TRBD2 (7 bases each). Germline V gives CDR1 SGHAT, CDR2 FQNNGV. Between the trimmed V and J ends, which lost 7 bases and 2 bases, there was a span of 20 bases. The CDR3 has 16 amino acids.

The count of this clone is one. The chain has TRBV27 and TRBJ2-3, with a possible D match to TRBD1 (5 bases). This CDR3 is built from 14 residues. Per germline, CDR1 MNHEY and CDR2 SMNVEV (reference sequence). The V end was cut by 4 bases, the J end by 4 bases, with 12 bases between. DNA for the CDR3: TGTGCCAGCAGTTGGCAGGGCAGATCAGATACGCAGTATTTT. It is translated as CASSWQGRSDTQYF.

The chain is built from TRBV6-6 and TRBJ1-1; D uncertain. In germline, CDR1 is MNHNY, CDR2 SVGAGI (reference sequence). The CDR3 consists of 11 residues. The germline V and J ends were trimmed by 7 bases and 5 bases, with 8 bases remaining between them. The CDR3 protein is CASNLGTEAFF. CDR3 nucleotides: TGTGCCAGCAACCTGGGGACTGAAGCTTTCTTT.

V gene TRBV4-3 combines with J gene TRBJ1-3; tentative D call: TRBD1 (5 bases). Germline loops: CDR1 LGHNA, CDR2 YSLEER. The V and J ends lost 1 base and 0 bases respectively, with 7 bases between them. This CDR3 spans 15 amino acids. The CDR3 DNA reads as TGCGCCAGCAGCCAAGGGACATCCTCTGGAAACACCATATATTTT. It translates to CASSQGTSSGNTIYF.

CDR3 DNA: TGTGCCAGCAGCTTAGATAGCCGGGAAATGGGTAGCAATCAGCCCCAGCATTTT. Its translation: CASSLDSREMGSNQPQHF. The chain employs TRBV11-3 and TRBJ1-5; D ambiguous. This CDR3 is built from 18 residues. Trimming cost V 0 bases and J 0 bases, with 15 bases left between them. Germline V gene data show CDR1 as SGHNT and CDR2 as YENEEA. Looking up the rest from reference TRBV11-3 and TRBJ1-5 gives the full variable domain: EAGVVQSPRYKIIEKKQPVAFWCNPISGHNTLYWYLQNLGQGPELLIRYENEEAVDDSQLPKDRFSAERLKGVDSTLKIQPAELGDSAVYLCASSLDSREMGSNQPQHFGDGTRLSIL.